Each of the 11 T cell receptor beta chains below was sequenced from the same sample in a study of PD-L1 blockade in urothelial cancer. Assay used: immunoSEQ multiplex PCR; TCRdb lists only in-frame clones, some missing. Of about 70,000 clones in the sample, 75% to 90% were seen once. Time point denoted: pretreatment peripheral blood. Sequencing was performed on PBMCs, taken around atezolizumab (anti-PD-L1) treatment. Receptors were obtained from a man between 65 and 85 years old with urothelial cancer.

The V call is TRBV19, the J call TRBJ1-5, with TRBD1 as a possible D gene (5 bases). CDR3 length: 15 amino acids. V dropped 3 bases and J dropped 0 bases, with 9 bases sitting between them. Germline V gives CDR1 LNHDA, CDR2 SQIVND (reference sequence). The CDR3 coding sequence is TGTGCCAGTAGTATCGGAGGGGTTAGCAATCAGCCCCAGCATTTT. The encoded protein is CASSIGGVSNQPQHF.

The J gene is TRBJ2-5, the V gene TRBV5-1, with 7 bases matching TRBD1. Germline V gives CDR1 SGHRS, CDR2 YFSETQ. The CDR3 totals 13 residues. The ends lost 4 bases at V and 1 base at J; junction bases unmatched: 1. CDR3 in amino acids: CASSRDSQETQYF. Written as DNA, the CDR3 is TGCGCCAGCAGCCGGGACAGCCAAGAGACCCAGTACTTC.

The genes are TRBV25-1 and TRBJ2-3, with 10 nucleotides matching TRBD2. Germline loops: CDR1 MGHDK, CDR2 SYGVNS. This CDR3 has 14 residues. V lost 11 bases, J lost 2 bases, and 7 bases stayed unmatched. CDR3 DNA sequence: TGTGCCGCAAGCGGGAGGGCCAACACAGATACGCAGTATTTT. Protein: CAASGRANTDTQYF.

V is TRBV5-4 and J is TRBJ2-1, with 7 bases lining up with TRBD2. Germline assignment: CDR1 SGHNT and CDR2 YYREEE (reference sequence). The CDR3 covers 13 residues. Trimming took 9 bases from V and 3 from J; bases not matched to a gene: 6. The CDR3 bases are TGTGCCACGGACGGGGGGAACTACAATGAGCAGTTCTTC. Translating it yields CATDGGNYNEQFF.

This chain uses TRBV7-8 with TRBJ2-2; D gene uncertain. The ends were cut back, 5 bases at V and 8 bases at J, with 6 bases in the middle. This CDR3 has 11 amino acids. Germline V gives CDR1 SGHVS, CDR2 FQNEAQ. The CDR3 here is CASSTIGELFF. CDR3 coding DNA: TGTGCCAGCAGCACAATAGGGGAGCTGTTTTTT.

The chain recombines TRBV6-5 with TRBJ2-3, with D possibly matching TRBD2 (5 bases). The V and J ends lost 9 bases and 0 bases respectively, with 10 bases between them. Per germline, CDR1 MNHEY and CDR2 SVGAGI. The CDR3 spans 13 residues. CDR3: CASIAPSTDTQYF. The DNA of the CDR3 is TGTGCCAGTATAGCGCCGAGCACAGATACGCAGTATTTT.

The sample holds one count of this clone. The chain has TRBV11-2 and TRBJ2-1, with D possibly being TRBD2 (5 bases). Trimming pared 5 bases from V and 6 bases from J, leaving 14 bases between. The germline gives CDR1 SGHAT, CDR2 FQNNGV. The CDR3 extends over 14 amino acids. CDR3 sequence: CASSRAYRGNEQFF. CDR3 coding DNA: TGTGCCAGCAGCCGTGCATATCGGGGCAATGAGCAGTTCTTC.

The chain is built from TRBV15 and TRBJ2-7; TRBD2 matches 8 bases. In germline, CDR1 is LNHNV, CDR2 YYDKDF (reference sequence). V gave up 5 bases and J gave up 0 bases; unmatched junction bases: 12. The CDR3 sequence is 17 residues long. For the CDR3, the DNA is TGTGCCACCAGCTGGGGAGGCTCTAGCGGGCTCTCCTACGAGCAGTACTTC. Translating gives CATSWGGSSGLSYEQYF. Full variable domain (outside the CDR3, taken from reference TRBV15 and TRBJ2-7): DAMVIQNPRYQVTQFGKPVTLSCSQTLNHNVMYWYQQKSSQAPKLLFHYYDKDFNNEADTPDNFQSRRPNTSFCFLDIRSPGLGDTAMYLCATSWGGSSGLSYEQYFGPGTRLTVT.

The chain carries TRBV5-4 and TRBJ2-7; TRBD1 matches at 7 bases. Germline V gene lookup returns CDR1 SGHNT and CDR2 YYREEE (reference sequence). The CDR3 totals 14 residues. Trimming cost V 4 bases and J 1 base; bases outside gene matches: 5. DNA for the CDR3: TGTGCCAGCAGCAACCCGGACAGGTCCTACGAGCAGTACTTC. Amino acid sequence: CASSNPDRSYEQYF.

This clone was seen a single time. This chain uses TRBV27 with TRBJ2-7; D is possibly TRBD1 (6 bases). The CDR3 has 16 amino acids. Germline loops: CDR1 MNHEY, CDR2 SMNVEV (reference sequence). The germline V and J ends were trimmed by 5 bases and 2 bases, with 19 bases remaining between them. The CDR3 nucleotides read TGTGCCAGCAGTCAAAAACCAAGCAGGGGTCCCTACGAGCAGTACTTC. Translating gives CASSQKPSRGPYEQYF.

The rearrangement links TRBV21-1 to TRBJ1-5. TRBV21-1 is a documented pseudogene. This CDR3 spans 15 amino acids. The chain's CDR3 is CASSKVEISNQPQHF. CDR3 sequence (DNA): TGTGCCAGCAGCAAAGTGGAGATTAGCAATCAGCCCCAGCATTTT.